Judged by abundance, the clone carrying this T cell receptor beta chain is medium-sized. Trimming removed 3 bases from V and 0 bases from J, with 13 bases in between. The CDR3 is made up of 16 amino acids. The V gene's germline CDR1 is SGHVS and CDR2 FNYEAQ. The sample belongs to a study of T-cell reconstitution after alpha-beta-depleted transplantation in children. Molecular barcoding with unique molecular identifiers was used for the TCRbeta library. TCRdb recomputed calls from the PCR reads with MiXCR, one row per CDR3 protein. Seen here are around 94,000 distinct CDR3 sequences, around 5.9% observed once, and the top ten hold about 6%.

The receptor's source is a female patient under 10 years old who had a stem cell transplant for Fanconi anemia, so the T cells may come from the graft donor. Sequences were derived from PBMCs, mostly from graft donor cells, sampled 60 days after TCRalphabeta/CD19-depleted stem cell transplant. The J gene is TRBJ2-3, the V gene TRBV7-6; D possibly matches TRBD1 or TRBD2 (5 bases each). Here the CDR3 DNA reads TGTGCCAGCAGCTTGGGATCGGGGACCAGCACAGATACGCAGTATTTT. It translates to CASSLGSGTSTDTQYF.